The clone carrying this T cell receptor (beta chain) has more than one count but fewer than ten. What it binds is unknown. The entry originates in a study of T-cell reconstitution after alpha-beta-depleted transplantation in children. The CDR3 length is 18 residues. Germline lookup yields CDR1 SGHRS and CDR2 YFSETQ. The J segment lost 7 bases and the V segment lost 2 bases, leaving 19 bases of the junction unmatched. Unique molecular identifiers were used to barcode this TCRbeta library. TCRdb itself ran the PCR reads through MiXCR, one entry per CDR3 protein. The sample contains fewer than 700,000 distinct CDR3 sequences, 10% to 15% of which appear only once. Study-wide points: Several patients had high TCRbeta diversity at day 60; it came from surviving recipient T cells and thymic progenitors. Roughly two months post-transplant, alpha-beta T cells reportedly originated from several hundred graft clones that had expanded. A year post-transplant, T-cell counts and diversity derived mostly from newly produced T cells.

The sequences come from PBMCs, mostly from graft donor cells, collected 360 days after TCRalphabeta/CD19-depleted stem cell transplant. The TCR sequence derives from a male patient aged 5 to 17 who had a stem cell transplant for acute myeloid leukemia, so the T cells may come from the graft donor. The V gene is TRBV5-1, the J gene TRBJ2-5; 8 nucleotides line up with TRBD1. The CDR3 region has the DNA TGCGCCAGCAGCTTAGCATCCTCGGACAGGGCCCTATCATGGACCCAGTACTTC. Translated: CASSLASSDRALSWTQYF. Together with reference TRBV5-1 and TRBJ2-5, the CDR3 gives the full variable domain: KAGVTQTPRYLIKTRGQQVTLSCSPISGHRSVSWYQQTPGQGLQFLFEYFSETQRNKGNFPGRFSGRQFSNSRSEMNVSTLELGDSALYLCASSLASSDRALSWTQYFGPGTRLLVL.